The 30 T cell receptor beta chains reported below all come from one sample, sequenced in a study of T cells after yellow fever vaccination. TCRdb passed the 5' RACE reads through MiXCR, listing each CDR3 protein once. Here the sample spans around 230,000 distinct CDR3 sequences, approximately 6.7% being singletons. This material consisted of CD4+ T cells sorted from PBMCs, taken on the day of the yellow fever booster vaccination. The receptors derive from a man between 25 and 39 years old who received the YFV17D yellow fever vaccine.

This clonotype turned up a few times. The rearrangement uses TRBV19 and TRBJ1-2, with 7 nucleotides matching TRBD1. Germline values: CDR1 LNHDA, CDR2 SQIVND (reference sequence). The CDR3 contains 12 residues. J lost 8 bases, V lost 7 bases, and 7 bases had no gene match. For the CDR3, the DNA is TGTGCCAGTACCGAAGGGGGCCGAGGCTACACCTTC. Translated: CASTEGGRGYTF. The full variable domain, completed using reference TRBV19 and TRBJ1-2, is DGGITQSPKYLFRKEGQNVTLSCEQNLNHDAMYWYRQDPGQGLRLIYYSQIVNDFQKGDIAEGYSVSREKKESFPLTVTSAQKNPTAFYLCASTEGGRGYTFGSGTRLTVV.

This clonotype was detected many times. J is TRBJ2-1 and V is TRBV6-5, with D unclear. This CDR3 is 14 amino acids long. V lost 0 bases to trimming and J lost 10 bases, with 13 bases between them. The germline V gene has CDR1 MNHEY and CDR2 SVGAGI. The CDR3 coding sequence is TGTGCCAGCAGTTACTCGACGCCAGCCGGGGAGCAGTTCTTC. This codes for CASSYSTPAGEQFF.

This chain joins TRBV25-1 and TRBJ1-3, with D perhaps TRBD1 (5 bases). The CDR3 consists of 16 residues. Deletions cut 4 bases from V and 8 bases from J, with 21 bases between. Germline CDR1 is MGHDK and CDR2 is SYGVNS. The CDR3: CASSGGTHTRSDTIYF. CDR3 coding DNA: TGTGCCAGCAGTGGCGGGACTCACACTCGGTCGGACACCATATATTTT. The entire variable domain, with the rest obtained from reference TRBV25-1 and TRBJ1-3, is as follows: EADIYQTPRYLVIGTGKKITLECSQTMGHDKMYWYQQDPGMELHLIHYSYGVNSTEKGDLSSESTVSRIRTEHFPLTLESARPSHTSQYLCASSGGTHTRSDTIYFGEGSWLTVV.

The chain's CDR3 is CASSTREAGETQYF. CDR3 DNA sequence: TGTGCCAGCAGCACTAGGGAGGCGGGGGAGACCCAGTACTTC. The V gene is TRBV7-2, the J gene TRBJ2-5, with a weak D call TRBD2 (6 bases). The CDR3 has 14 residues. V lost 5 bases to trimming and J lost 5 bases, with 15 bases between them. Per the germline V gene, CDR1 is SGHTA and CDR2 is FQGNSA.

DNA for the CDR3: TGCGCCAGCAGCTTAGGTAGCGGGAGTGTCGAGCAGTACTTC. It encodes CASSLGSGSVEQYF. This sequence joins TRBV5-1 and TRBJ2-7, with 9 bases matching TRBD2. Germline lookup yields CDR1 SGHRS and CDR2 YFSETQ. Trimming at V came to 2 bases and at J to 6 bases, leaving 6 bases not matched to a gene. CDR3 length: 14 amino acids.

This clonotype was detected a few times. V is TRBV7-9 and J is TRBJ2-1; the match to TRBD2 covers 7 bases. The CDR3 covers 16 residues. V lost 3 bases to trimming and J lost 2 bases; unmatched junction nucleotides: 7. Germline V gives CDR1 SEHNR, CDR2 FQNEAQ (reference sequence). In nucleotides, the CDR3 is TGTGCCAGCAGCTTCTGGGCGGGAGTCACCTACAATGAGCAGTTCTTC. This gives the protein CASSFWAGVTYNEQFF.

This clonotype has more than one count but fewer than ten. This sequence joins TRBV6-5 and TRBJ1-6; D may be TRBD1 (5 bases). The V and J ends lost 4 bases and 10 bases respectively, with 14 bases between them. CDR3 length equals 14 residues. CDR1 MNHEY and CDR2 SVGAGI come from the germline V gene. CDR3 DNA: TGTGCCAGCAGTTGGGGCAGGGAAGGGTCACCCCTCCACTTT. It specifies CASSWGREGSPLHF.

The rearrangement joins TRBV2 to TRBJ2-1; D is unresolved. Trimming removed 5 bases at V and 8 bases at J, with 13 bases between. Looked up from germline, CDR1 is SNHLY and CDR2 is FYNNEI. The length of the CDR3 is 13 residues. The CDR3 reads CASSREVTDEQFF. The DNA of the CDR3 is TGTGCCAGCAGTAGAGAGGTCACGGATGAGCAGTTCTTC.

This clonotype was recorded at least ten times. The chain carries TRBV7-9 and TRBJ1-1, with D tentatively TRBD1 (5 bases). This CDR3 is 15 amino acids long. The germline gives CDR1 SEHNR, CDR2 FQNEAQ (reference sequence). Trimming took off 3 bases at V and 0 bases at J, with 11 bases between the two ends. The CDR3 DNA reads TGTGCCAGCAGCTTCGGTCCGGGGGTGAACACTGAAGCTTTCTTT. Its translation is CASSFGPGVNTEAFF.

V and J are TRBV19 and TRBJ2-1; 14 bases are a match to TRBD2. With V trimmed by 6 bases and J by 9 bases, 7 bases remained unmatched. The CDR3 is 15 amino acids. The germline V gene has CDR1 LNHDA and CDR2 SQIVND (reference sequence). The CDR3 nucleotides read TGTGCCAGTAGACGACTAGCGGGAGGGCCAGGTGAGCAGTTCTTC. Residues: CASRRLAGGPGEQFF. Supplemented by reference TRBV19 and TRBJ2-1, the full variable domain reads DGGITQSPKYLFRKEGQNVTLSCEQNLNHDAMYWYRQDPGQGLRLIYYSQIVNDFQKGDIAEGYSVSREKKESFPLTVTSAQKNPTAFYLCASRRLAGGPGEQFFGPGTRLTVL.

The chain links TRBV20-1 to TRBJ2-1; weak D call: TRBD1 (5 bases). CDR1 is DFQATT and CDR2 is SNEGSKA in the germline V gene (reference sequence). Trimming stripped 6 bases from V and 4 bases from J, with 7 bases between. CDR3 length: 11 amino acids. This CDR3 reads CSARQYNEQFF. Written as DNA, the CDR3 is TGCAGTGCACGACAGTACAATGAGCAGTTCTTC.

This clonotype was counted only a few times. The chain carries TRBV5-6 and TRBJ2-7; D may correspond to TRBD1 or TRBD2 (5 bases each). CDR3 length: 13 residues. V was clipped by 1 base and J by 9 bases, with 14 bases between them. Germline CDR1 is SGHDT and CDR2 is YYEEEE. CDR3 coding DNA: TGTGCCAGCAGCTTGACCTCACCTGGGGGGCAGTACTTC. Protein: CASSLTSPGGQYF. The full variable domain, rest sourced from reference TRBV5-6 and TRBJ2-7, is DAGVTQSPTHLIKTRGQQVTLRCSPKSGHDTVSWYQQALGQGPQFIFQYYEEEERQRGNFPDRFSGHQFPNYSSELNVNALLLGDSALYLCASSLTSPGGQYFGPGTRLTVT.

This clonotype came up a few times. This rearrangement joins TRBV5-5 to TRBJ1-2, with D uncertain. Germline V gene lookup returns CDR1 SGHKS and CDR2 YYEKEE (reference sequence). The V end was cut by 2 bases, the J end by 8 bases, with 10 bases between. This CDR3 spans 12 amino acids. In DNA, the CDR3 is TGTGCCAGCAGCTTCTACCCGCCCGGCTACACCTTC. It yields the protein CASSFYPPGYTF.

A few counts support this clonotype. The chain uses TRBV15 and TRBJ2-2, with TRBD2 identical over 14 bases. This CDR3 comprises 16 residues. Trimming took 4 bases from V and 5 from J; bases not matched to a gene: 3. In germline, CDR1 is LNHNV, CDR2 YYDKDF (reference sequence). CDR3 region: CATSMGTSGRTGELFF. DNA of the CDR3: TGTGCCACCAGCATGGGGACTAGCGGGAGAACCGGGGAGCTGTTTTTT.

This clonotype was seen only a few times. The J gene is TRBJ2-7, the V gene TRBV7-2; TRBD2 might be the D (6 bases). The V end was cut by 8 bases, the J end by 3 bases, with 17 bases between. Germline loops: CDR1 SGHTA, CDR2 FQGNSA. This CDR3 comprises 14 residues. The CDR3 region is CASGSGLISYEQYF. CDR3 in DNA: TGTGCCAGCGGGTCGGGACTGATAAGCTACGAGCAGTACTTC. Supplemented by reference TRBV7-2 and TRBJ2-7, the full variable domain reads GAGVSQSPSNKVTEKGKDVELRCDPISGHTALYWYRQSLGQGLEFLIYFQGNSAPDKSGLPSDRFSAERTGGSVSTLTIQRTQQEDSAVYLCASGSGLISYEQYFGPGTRLTVT.

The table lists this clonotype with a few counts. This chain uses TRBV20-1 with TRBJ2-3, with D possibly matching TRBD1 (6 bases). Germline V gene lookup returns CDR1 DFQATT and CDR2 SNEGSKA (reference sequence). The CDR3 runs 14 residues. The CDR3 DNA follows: TGCAGCGTTGGGCCGGGACAAATTACAGATACGCAGTATTTT. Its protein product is CSVGPGQITDTQYF.

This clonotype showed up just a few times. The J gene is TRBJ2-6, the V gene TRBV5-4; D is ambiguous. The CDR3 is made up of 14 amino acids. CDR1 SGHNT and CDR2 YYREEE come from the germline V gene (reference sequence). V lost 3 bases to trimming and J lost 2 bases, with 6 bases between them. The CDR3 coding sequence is TGTGCCAGCAGCTGGCTGGCTGGGGCCAACGTCCTGACTTTC. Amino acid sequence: CASSWLAGANVLTF.

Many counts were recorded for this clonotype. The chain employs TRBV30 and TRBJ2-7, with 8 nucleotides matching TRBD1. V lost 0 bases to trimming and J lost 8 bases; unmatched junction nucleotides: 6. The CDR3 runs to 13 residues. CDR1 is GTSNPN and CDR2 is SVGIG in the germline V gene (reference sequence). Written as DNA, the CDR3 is TGTGCCTGGAGTGTAGGGACAGGAGGACAGCAGTACTTC. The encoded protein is CAWSVGTGGQQYF.

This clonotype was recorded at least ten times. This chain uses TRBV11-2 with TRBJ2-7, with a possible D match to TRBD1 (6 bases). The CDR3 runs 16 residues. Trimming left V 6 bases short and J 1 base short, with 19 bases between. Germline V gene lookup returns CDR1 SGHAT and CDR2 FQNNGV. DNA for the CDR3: TGTGCCAGCAGTCGAATCAGGGGAACTGGGTCCTACGAGCAGTACTTC. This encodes CASSRIRGTGSYEQYF. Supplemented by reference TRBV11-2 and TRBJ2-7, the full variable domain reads EAGVAQSPRYKIIEKRQSVAFWCNPISGHATLYWYQQILGQGPKLLIQFQNNGVVDDSQLPKDRFSAERLKGVDSTLKIQPAKLEDSAVYLCASSRIRGTGSYEQYFGPGTRLTVT.

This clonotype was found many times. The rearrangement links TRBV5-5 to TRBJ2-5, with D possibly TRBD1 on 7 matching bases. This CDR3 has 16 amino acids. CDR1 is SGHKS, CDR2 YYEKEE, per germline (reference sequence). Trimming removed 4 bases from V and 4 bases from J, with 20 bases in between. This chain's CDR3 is CASSLTTGGGIETQYF. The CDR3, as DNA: TGTGCCAGCAGCCTAACGACAGGAGGGGGCATAGAGACCCAGTACTTC.

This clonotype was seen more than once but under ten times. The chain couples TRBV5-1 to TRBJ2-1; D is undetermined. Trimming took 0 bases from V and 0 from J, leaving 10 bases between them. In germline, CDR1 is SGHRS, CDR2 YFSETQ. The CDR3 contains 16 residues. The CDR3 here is CASSLVPSSSYNEQFF. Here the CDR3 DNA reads TGCGCCAGCAGCTTGGTCCCCTCGAGCTCCTACAATGAGCAGTTCTTC.

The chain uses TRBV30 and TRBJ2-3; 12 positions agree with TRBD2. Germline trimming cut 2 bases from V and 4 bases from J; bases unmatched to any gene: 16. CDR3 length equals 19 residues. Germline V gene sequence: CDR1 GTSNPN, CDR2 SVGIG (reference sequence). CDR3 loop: CAWSNYRTTSGSRSDTQYF. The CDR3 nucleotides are TGTGCCTGGAGTAACTACCGAACGACTAGCGGGAGTCGTTCAGATACGCAGTATTTT.

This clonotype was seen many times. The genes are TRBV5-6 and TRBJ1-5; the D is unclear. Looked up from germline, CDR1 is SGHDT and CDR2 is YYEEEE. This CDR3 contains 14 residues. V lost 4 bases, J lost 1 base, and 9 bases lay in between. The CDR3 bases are TGTGCCAGCAGCCCGGACCCAAGCAATCAGCCCCAGCATTTT. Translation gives CASSPDPSNQPQHF.

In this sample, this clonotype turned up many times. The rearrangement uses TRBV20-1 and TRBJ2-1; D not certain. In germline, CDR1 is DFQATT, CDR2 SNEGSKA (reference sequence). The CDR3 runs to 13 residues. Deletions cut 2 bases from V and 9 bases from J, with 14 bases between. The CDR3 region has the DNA TGCAGTGCTAGAATCCCCAAGGTTGGTGAGCAGTTCTTC. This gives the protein CSARIPKVGEQFF.

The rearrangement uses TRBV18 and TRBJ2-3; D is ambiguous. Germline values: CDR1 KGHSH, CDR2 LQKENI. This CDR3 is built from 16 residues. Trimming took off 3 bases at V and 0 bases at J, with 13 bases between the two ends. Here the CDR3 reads CASSPVFGTSTDTQYF. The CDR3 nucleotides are TGTGCCAGCTCACCGGTTTTCGGAACTAGCACAGATACGCAGTATTTT.

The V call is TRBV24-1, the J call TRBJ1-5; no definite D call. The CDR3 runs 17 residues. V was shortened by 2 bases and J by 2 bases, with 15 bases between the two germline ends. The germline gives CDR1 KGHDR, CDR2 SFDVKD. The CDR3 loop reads CATSDWIRGYGNQPQHF. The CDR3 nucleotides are TGTGCCACCAGTGATTGGATTAGAGGGTACGGCAATCAGCCCCAGCATTTT.

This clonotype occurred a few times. The CDR3 DNA reads TGTGCCACCAGTGATTTTCTCGGGGGCGCCGAGACCCAGTACTTC. Protein product: CATSDFLGGAETQYF. The chain employs TRBV24-1 and TRBJ2-5; the D call may be TRBD1 or TRBD2 (6 bases each). The CDR3 is 15 residues long. Trimming removed 1 base at V and 5 bases at J, with 13 bases between. CDR1 is KGHDR and CDR2 is SFDVKD in the germline V gene.

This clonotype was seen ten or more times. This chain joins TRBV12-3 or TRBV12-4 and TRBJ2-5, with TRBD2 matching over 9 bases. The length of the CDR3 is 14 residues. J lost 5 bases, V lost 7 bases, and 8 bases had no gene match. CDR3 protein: CASTIGAGGETQYF. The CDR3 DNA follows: TGTGCCAGCACCATCGGAGCGGGAGGTGAGACCCAGTACTTC.

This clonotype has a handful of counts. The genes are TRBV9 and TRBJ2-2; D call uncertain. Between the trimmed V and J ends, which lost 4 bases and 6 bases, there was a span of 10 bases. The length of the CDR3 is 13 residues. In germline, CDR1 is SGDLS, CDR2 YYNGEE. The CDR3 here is CASSRTASGELFF. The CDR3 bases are TGTGCCAGCAGCCGGACCGCCTCCGGGGAGCTGTTTTTT.

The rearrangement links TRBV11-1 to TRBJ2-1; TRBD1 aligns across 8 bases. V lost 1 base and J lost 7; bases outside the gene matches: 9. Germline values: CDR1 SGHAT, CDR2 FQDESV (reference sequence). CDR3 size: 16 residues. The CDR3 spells CASSLVTGTGGNEQFF. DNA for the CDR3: TGTGCCAGCAGCTTAGTTACCGGGACAGGAGGAAATGAGCAGTTCTTC.